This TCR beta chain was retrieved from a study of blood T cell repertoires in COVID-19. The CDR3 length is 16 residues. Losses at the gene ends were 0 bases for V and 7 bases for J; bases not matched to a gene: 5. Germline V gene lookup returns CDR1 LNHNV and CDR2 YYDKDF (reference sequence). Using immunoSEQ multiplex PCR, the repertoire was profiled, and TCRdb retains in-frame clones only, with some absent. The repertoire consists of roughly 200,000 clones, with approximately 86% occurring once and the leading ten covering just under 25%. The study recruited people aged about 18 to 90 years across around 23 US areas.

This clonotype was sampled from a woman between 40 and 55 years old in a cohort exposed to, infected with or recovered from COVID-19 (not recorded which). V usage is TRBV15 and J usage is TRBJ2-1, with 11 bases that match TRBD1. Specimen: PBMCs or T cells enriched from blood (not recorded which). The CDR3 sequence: CATSRDPGTGGNEQFF. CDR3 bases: TGTGCCACCAGCAGAGATCCGGGGACAGGGGGGAATGAGCAGTTCTTC.